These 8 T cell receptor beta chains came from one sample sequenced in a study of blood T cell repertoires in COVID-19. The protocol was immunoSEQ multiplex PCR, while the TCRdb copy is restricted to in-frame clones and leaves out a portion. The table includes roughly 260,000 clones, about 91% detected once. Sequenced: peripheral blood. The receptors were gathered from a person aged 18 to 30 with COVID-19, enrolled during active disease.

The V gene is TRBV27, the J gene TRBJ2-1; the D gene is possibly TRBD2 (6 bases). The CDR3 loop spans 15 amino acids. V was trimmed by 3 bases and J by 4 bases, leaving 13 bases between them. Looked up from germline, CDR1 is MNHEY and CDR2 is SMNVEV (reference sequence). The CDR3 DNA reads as TGTGCCAGCAGTTTCGATGGAGGAGGGTACAATGAGCAGTTCTTC. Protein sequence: CASSFDGGGYNEQFF.

CDR3: CARSLDLTSGAREQFF. DNA of the CDR3: TGTGCCAGAAGCTTGGATCTTACTAGCGGGGCAAGGGAGCAGTTCTTC. This sequence joins TRBV5-3 and TRBJ2-1; 10 bases map to TRBD2. TRBV5-3 is an open reading frame, and its role is uncertain. The length of the CDR3 is 16 residues. V dropped 0 bases and J dropped 10; count of bases not matched to a gene: 10.

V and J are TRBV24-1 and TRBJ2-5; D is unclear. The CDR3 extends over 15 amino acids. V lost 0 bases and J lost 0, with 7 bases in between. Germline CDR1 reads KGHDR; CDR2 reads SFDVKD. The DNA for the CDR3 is TGTGCCACCAGTGATTTGGAGTCAAACCAAGAGACCCAGTACTTC. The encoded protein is CATSDLESNQETQYF.

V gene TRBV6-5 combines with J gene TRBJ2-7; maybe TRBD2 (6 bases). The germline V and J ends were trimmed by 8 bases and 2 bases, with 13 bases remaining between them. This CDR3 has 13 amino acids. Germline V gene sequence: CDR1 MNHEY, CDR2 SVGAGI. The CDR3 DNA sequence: TGTGCCAGCCGAGGACTATCCGCCTACGAGCAGTACTTC. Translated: CASRGLSAYEQYF.

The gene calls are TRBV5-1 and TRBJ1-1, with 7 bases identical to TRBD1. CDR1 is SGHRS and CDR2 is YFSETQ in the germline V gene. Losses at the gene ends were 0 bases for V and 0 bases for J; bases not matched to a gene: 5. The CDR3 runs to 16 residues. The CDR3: CASSLDTGVVNTEAFF. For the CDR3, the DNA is TGCGCCAGCAGCTTGGACACAGGGGTAGTGAACACTGAAGCTTTCTTT.

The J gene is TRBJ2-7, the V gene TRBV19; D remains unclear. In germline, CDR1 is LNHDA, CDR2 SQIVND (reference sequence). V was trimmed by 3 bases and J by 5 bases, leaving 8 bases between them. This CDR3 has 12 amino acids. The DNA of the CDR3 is TGTGCCAGTAGTATGTCCTCTAACGAGCAGTACTTC. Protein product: CASSMSSNEQYF.

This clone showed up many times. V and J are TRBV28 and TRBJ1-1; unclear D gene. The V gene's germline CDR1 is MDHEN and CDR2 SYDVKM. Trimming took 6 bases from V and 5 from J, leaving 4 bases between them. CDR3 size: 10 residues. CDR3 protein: CASRQTEAFF. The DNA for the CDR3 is TGTGCCAGCAGGCAGACTGAAGCTTTCTTT.

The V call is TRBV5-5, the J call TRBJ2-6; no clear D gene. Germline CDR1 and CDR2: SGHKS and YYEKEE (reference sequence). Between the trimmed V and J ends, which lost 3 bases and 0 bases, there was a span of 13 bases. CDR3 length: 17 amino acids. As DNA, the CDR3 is TGTGCCAGCAGCTCGTTAACAGTATTCTCTGGGGCCAACGTCCTGACTTTC. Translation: CASSSLTVFSGANVLTF.